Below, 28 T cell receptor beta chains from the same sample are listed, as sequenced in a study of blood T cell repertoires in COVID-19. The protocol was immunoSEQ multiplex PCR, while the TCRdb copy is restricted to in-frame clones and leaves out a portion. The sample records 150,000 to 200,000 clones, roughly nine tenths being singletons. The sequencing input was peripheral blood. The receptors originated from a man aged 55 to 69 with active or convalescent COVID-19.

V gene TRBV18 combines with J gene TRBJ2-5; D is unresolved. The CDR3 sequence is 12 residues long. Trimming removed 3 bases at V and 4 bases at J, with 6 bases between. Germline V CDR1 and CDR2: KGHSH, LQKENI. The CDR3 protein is CASSPRGETQYF. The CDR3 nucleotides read TGTGCCAGCTCACCTCGAGGAGAGACCCAGTACTTC.

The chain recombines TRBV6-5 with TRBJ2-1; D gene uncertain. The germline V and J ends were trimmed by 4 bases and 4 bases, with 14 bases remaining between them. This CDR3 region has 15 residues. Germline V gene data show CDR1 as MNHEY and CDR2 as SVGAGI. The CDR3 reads CASSSPAEPYNEQFF. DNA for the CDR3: TGTGCCAGCAGTTCCCCTGCGGAGCCATACAATGAGCAGTTCTTC.

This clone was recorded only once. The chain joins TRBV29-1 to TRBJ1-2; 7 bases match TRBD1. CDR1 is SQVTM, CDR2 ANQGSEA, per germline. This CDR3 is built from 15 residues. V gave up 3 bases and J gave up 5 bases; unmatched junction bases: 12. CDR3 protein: CSVEKGGRRSYGYTF. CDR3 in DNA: TGCAGCGTTGAGAAAGGGGGCAGACGGTCTTATGGCTACACCTTC.

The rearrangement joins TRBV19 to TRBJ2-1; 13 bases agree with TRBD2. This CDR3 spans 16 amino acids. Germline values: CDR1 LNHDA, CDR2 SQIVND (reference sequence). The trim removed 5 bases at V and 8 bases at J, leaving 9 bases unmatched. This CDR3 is CASSLPGLAGVDEQFF. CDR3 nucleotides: TGTGCCAGTAGTCTCCCCGGACTAGCGGGAGTTGATGAGCAGTTCTTC.

The CDR3 DNA reads as TGTGCCAGCTCACCGACCGGGACAGGGCCCGAGACCCAGTACTTC. This codes for CASSPTGTGPETQYF. V gene TRBV18 combines with J gene TRBJ2-5; 9 bases map to TRBD1. CDR1 and CDR2 from the germline V gene are KGHSH and LQKENI. After removal of 3 bases from V and 5 bases from J, the junction contained 7 bases not matched to a gene. The CDR3 loop spans 15 amino acids.

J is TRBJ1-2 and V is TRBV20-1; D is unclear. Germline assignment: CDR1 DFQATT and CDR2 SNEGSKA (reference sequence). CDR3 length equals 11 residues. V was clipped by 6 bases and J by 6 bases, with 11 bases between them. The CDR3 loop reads CSATGANGYTF. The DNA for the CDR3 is TGCAGTGCCACGGGTGCAAATGGCTACACCTTC.

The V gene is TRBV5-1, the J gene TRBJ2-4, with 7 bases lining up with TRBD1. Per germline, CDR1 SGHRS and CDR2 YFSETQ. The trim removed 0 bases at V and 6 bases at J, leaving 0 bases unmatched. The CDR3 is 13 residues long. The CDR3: CASSLGTGNIQYF. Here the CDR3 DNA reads TGCGCCAGCAGCTTGGGGACAGGAAACATTCAGTACTTC.

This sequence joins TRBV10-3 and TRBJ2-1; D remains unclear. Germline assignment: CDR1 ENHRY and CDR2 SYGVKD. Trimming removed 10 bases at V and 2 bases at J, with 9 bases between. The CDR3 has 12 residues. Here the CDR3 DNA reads TGTGCCACCCGAGGTACCTACAATGAGCAGTTCTTC. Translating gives CATRGTYNEQFF.

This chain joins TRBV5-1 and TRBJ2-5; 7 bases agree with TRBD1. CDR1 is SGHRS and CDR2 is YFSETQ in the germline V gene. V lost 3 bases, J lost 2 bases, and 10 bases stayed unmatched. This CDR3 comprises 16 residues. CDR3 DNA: TGCGCCAGCAGCTCCAGGGGGATAGCGCGACAAGAGACCCAGTACTTC. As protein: CASSSRGIARQETQYF. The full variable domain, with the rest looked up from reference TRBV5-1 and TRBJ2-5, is KAGVTQTPRYLIKTRGQQVTLSCSPISGHRSVSWYQQTPGQGLQFLFEYFSETQRNKGNFPGRFSGRQFSNSRSEMNVSTLELGDSALYLCASSSRGIARQETQYFGPGTRLLVL.

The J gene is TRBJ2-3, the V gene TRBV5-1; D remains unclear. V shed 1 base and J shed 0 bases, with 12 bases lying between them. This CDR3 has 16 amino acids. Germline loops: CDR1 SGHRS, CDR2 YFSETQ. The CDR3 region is CASSLFTAISTDTQYF. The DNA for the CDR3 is TGCGCCAGCAGCTTGTTTACAGCCATTAGCACAGATACGCAGTATTTT.

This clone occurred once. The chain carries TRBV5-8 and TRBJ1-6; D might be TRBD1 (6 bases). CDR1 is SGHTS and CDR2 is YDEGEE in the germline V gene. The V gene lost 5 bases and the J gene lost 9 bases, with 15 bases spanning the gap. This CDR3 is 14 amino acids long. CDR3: CASSTGQLGSPLHF. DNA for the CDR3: TGTGCCAGCAGTACCGGACAGCTCGGTTCACCCCTCCACTTT.

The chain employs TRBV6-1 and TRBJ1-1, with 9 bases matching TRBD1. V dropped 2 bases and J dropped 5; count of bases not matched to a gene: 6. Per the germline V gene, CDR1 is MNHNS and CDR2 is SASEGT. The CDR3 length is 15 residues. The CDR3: CASSERQGVRTEAFF. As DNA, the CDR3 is TGTGCCAGCAGTGAACGACAGGGGGTTAGGACTGAAGCTTTCTTT.

The CDR3 nucleotides are TGTGCCAGCAGCTTAGGGGTCAGGGGGAAGCAGTACTTC. As protein: CASSLGVRGKQYF. V and J are TRBV11-2 and TRBJ2-7; 7 bases are shared with TRBD1. The junction had 5 bases not matched to a gene; V was cut back by 1 base and J by 8 bases. The length of the CDR3 is 13 residues. Germline V gene lookup returns CDR1 SGHAT and CDR2 FQNNGV.

DNA of the CDR3: TGTGCTAGTGGTCTTCCAACCGGGACTAAGCTGCAGCAGTTCTTC. Protein sequence: CASGLPTGTKLQQFF. V gene TRBV12-5 combines with J gene TRBJ2-1; 7 bases align to TRBD2. CDR3 length equals 15 residues. Germline V gene lookup returns CDR1 LGHNT and CDR2 FRNRAP. V was clipped by 5 bases and J by 11 bases; unmatched bases: 15.

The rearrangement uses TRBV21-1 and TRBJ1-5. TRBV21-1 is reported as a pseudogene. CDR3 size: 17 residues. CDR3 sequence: CASSKLPRGYSNQPQHF. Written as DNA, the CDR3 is TGTGCCAGCAGCAAATTACCGCGGGGTTATAGCAATCAGCCCCAGCATTTT.

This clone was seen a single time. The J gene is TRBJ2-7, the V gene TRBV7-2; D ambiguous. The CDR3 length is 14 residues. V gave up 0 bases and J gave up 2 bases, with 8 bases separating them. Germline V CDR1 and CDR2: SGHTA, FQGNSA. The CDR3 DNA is TGTGCCAGCAGCTTAGCGCTGCAGACCTACGAGCAGTACTTC. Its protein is CASSLALQTYEQYF.

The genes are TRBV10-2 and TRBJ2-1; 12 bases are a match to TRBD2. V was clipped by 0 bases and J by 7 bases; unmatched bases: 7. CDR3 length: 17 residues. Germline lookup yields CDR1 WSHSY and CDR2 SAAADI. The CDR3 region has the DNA TGCGCCAGCAGTGAGTCGAGGACTAGCGGGACGAGGAATGAGCAGTTCTTC. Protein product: CASSESRTSGTRNEQFF.

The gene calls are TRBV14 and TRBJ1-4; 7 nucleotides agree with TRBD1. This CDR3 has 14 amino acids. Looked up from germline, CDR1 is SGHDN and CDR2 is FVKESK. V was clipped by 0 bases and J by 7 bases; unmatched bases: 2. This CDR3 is CASSQDRGTEKLFF. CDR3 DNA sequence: TGTGCCAGCAGCCAAGACAGGGGGACTGAAAAACTGTTTTTT.

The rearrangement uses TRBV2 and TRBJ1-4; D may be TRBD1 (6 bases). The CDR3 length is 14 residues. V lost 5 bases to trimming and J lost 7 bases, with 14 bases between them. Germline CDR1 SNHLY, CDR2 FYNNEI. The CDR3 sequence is CASSLRIRGEKLFF. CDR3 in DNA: TGTGCCAGCAGTCTACGAATCAGGGGTGAAAAACTGTTTTTT. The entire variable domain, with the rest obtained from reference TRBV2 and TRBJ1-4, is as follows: EPEVTQTPSHQVTQMGQEVILRCVPISNHLYFYWYRQILGQKVEFLVSFYNNEISEKSEIFDDQFSVERPDGSNFTLKIRSTKLEDSAMYFCASSLRIRGEKLFFGSGTQLSVL.

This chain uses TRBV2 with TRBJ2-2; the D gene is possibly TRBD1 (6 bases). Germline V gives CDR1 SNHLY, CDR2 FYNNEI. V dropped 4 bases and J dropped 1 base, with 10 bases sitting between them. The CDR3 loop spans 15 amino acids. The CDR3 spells CASSAQQGNTGELFF. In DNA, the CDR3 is TGTGCCAGCAGTGCGCAACAGGGGAACACCGGGGAGCTGTTTTTT.

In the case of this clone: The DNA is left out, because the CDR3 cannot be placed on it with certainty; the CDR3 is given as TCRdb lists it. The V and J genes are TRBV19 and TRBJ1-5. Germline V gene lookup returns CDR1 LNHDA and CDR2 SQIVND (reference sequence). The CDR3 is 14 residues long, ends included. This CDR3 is CASTSGYSNQPQHF.

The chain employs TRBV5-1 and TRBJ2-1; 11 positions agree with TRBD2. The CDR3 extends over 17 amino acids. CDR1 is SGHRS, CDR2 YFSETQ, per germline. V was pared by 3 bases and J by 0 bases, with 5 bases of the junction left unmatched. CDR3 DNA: TGCGCCAGCAGCTATCCTCTAGCGGGAGGCTCCTACAATGAGCAGTTCTTC. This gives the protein CASSYPLAGGSYNEQFF.

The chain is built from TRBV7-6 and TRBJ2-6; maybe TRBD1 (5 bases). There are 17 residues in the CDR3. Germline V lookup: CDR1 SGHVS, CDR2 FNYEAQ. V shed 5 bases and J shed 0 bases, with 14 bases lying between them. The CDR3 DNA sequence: TGTGCCAGCAGCCTACAGGACGGAAACTCTGGGGCCAACGTCCTGACTTTC. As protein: CASSLQDGNSGANVLTF.

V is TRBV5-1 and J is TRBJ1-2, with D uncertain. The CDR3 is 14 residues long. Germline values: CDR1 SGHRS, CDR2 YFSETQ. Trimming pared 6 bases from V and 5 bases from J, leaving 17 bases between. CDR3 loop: CASTWSRPEYGYTF. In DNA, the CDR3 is TGCGCCAGCACCTGGAGTCGGCCAGAGTATGGCTACACCTTC.

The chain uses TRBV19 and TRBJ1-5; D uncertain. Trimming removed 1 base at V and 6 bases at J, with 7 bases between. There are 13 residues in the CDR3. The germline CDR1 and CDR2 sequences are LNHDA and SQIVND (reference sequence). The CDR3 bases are TGTGCCAGTAGTATAGTCTCAGGTCAGCCCCAGCATTTT. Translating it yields CASSIVSGQPQHF.

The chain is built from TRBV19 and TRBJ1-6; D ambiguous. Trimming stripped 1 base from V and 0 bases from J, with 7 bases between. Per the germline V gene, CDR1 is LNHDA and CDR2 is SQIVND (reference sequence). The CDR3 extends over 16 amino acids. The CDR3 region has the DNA TGTGCCAGTAGTATAGCCACGAGCTCCTATAATTCACCCCTCCACTTT. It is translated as CASSIATSSYNSPLHF.

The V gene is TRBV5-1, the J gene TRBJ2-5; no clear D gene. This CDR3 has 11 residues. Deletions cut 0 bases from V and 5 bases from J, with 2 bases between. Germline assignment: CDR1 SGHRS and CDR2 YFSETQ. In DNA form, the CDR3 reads TGCGCCAGCAGCTTGGCGGAGACCCAGTACTTC. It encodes CASSLAETQYF.

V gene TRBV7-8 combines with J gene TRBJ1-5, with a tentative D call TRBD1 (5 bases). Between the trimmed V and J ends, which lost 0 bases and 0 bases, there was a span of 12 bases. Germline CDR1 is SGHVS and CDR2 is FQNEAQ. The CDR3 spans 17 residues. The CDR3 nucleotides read TGTGCCAGCAGCTTAGCAGACAGAGACCTTAGCAATCAGCCCCAGCATTTT. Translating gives CASSLADRDLSNQPQHF.